The T cell receptor (beta chain) described here comes from a study of T cell repertoires in cytomegalovirus infection. About the research overall: Through public TCR beta signatures, both CMV infection and matching HLA type were indicated.

This clonotype was seen more than once but under ten times. Its antigen is unidentified. TCRdb independently ran MiXCR on the reads; one entry per CDR3 protein. The table includes around 300,000 distinct CDR3 sequences, roughly 26% detected once. This CDR3 has 13 amino acids. J lost 7 bases, V lost 5 bases, and 7 bases had no gene match. Findings of the study overall: Frequencies of public TCR beta families were cumulated, and this identified carriers of CMV plus the relevant HLA. Dominating the ex vivo response were TCR beta clonotypes that were CMV-specific and HLA-C-restricted.

The V and J genes are TRBV12-3 or TRBV12-4 and TRBJ1-2; 7 bases are shared with TRBD1. This TCR was recovered from a human donor in good health (CMV status not recorded). Some clones in this sample may be carry-over from other donors' samples. Sequencing was done on a sample of PBMCs. The CDR3 sequence is CASSPQGGTGYTF. As DNA, the CDR3 is TGTGCCAGCAGTCCCCAGGGGGGGACTGGCTACACCTTC.